This T cell receptor (beta chain) was sequenced during a study of blood T cell repertoires in COVID-19. Whole-study context: The United States, Italy and Spain were the sources of the acute and convalescent COVID-19 samples. PBMCs, B-cell-depleted T cells, or T cells provided the cDNA or gDNA that made up the material.

Original processing notes: Nucleated cell number was recorded as an estimate derived from reference gene primer amplification. Method: immunoSEQ multiplex PCR; TCRdb's copy keeps in-frame clones and lacks some. D and trimming come from the DNA, and the V and J calls and clone size come from that table. The sample lists under 200,000 clones, around 86% occurring once. The germline gives CDR1 SNHLY, CDR2 FYNNEI. V lost 7 bases, J lost 12 bases, and 8 bases stayed unmatched. CDR3 length: 12 residues. The chain recombines TRBV2 with TRBJ1-4; TRBD1 matches at 7 bases. The sample taken for sequencing was peripheral blood. This sequence originates from a man in his sixties or seventies who had recovered from COVID-19. The CDR3 loop reads CASTRDRRELFF. In DNA form, the CDR3 reads TGTGCCAGCACCAGGGACAGACGGGAACTGTTTTTT.